These 22 T cell receptor beta chains were sequenced from one sample in a study of control samples from healthy donors and cancer patients. Measured with immunoSEQ multiplex PCR; TCRdb has only the in-frame clones, and not every one. This table has more than 75,000 clones, approximately 80% appearing once. Sample: blood. These receptors were taken from a woman aged 25 to 45 in good health.

For this clone: The junction shows a germline mismatch at one end, possibly a read error. The chain couples TRBV30 to TRBJ2-7; 11 nucleotides agree with TRBD2. Germline lookup yields CDR1 GTSNPN and CDR2 SVGIG (reference sequence). This CDR3 has 11 residues. CDR3: CAWRRGLAVIF. CDR3 coding DNA: TGTGCCTGGAGACGGGGACTAGCGGTTATCTTC.

The chain links TRBV7-9 to TRBJ1-6; no clear D. V was cut by 1 base and J by 6 bases, with 13 bases left in between. Looked up from germline, CDR1 is SEHNR and CDR2 is FQNEAQ (reference sequence). The CDR3 spans 16 residues. CDR3 sequence (DNA): TGTGCCAGCAGCTTAGGAGGACGTGGACCTAATTCACCCCTCCACTTT. It specifies CASSLGGRGPNSPLHF.

There are many counts of this clone. This chain connects TRBV2 to TRBJ1-5; D is perhaps TRBD1 (5 bases). Trimming pared 5 bases from V and 3 bases from J, leaving 11 bases between. Germline CDR1 SNHLY, CDR2 FYNNEI. The CDR3 consists of 14 residues. CDR3 residues: CASSRDRNNQPQHF. The CDR3 DNA sequence: TGTGCCAGCAGTAGAGACAGAAACAATCAGCCCCAGCATTTT.

The chain has TRBV19 and TRBJ1-2; the D gene is possibly TRBD1 (5 bases). Germline CDR1 and CDR2: LNHDA and SQIVND (reference sequence). With 4 bases removed from V and 4 bases from J, the gap between germline ends came to 7 bases. CDR3 length equals 12 residues. CDR3 sequence reads: CASSTRAYGYTF. The DNA for the CDR3 is TGTGCCAGTAGTACCAGGGCCTATGGCTACACCTTC.

This clone was seen more than once but under ten times. The CDR3 DNA reads as TGCGCCAGCAGGTTCGGGACGGGGCCCAATGAGCAGTTCTTC. Encoded protein: CASRFGTGPNEQFF. V is TRBV10-2 and J is TRBJ2-1, with D tentatively TRBD1 or TRBD2 (5 bases each). The CDR3 is 14 residues long. The V gene's germline CDR1 is WSHSY and CDR2 SAAADI. With 6 bases removed from V and 6 bases from J, the gap between germline ends came to 15 bases.

This chain joins TRBV6-5 and TRBJ2-3, with 7 bases fitting TRBD1. CDR3 length: 13 amino acids. The J segment lost 4 bases and the V segment lost 8 bases, leaving 6 bases of the junction unmatched. Germline assignment: CDR1 MNHEY and CDR2 SVGAGI. In DNA, the CDR3 is TGTGCCAGCGCCGGGACAGCAGCAGATACGCAGTATTTT. It codes for CASAGTAADTQYF.

The chain uses TRBV4-3 and TRBJ2-5, with TRBD2 matching over 7 bases. J was trimmed by 5 bases and V by 0 bases; bases with no gene match: 6. The CDR3 length is 15 residues. The V gene's germline CDR1 is LGHNA and CDR2 YSLEER. In nucleotides, the CDR3 is TGCGCCAGCAGCCAAGATAGGGCGGGGGATGAGACCCAGTACTTC. The encoded protein is CASSQDRAGDETQYF.

The rearrangement links TRBV29-1 to TRBJ1-6; D gene ambiguous. The length of the CDR3 is 13 residues. Germline loops: CDR1 SQVTM, CDR2 ANQGSEA. V was trimmed by 5 bases and J by 8 bases, leaving 13 bases between them. CDR3 sequence (DNA): TGCAGCGTTCTCGTGGGGTCGGATTCACCCCTCCACTTT. Protein sequence: CSVLVGSDSPLHF.

V gene TRBV15 combines with J gene TRBJ2-5, with D uncertain. CDR1 is LNHNV, CDR2 YYDKDF, per germline (reference sequence). Trimming shortened V by 8 bases and J by 1 base, and 11 bases separated the two germline ends. This CDR3 has 13 amino acids. The CDR3 DNA reads TGTGCCACCGGTGTTGGGTCCCAAGAGACCCAGTACTTC. It is translated as CATGVGSQETQYF.

A single count supports this clone. V gene TRBV5-6 combines with J gene TRBJ2-1, with D hard to call. The CDR3 consists of 17 residues. The germline CDR1 and CDR2 sequences are SGHDT and YYEEEE. Trimming took off 0 bases at V and 2 bases at J, with 15 bases between the two ends. CDR3 in DNA: TGTGCCAGCAGCTTGGGGGAAACGAGGTTGACCTACAATGAGCAGTTCTTC. It encodes CASSLGETRLTYNEQFF.

The CDR3 reads CASSLNHVTYEQYF. CDR3 sequence (DNA): TGTGCCAGCAGTTTGAATCACGTGACCTACGAGCAGTACTTC. The chain joins TRBV27 to TRBJ2-7; D not resolved. Germline V gene sequence: CDR1 MNHEY, CDR2 SMNVEV (reference sequence). The CDR3 has 14 residues. V dropped 3 bases and J dropped 2 bases, with 11 bases sitting between them.

The rearrangement joins TRBV19 to TRBJ2-3, with D maybe TRBD2 (6 bases). Germline CDR1 is LNHDA and CDR2 is SQIVND (reference sequence). The CDR3 consists of 15 residues. V was shortened by 5 bases and J by 3 bases, with 15 bases between the two germline ends. This CDR3 is CASSFEGRGTDTQYF. The CDR3 bases are TGTGCCAGTAGTTTCGAAGGGCGGGGAACAGATACGCAGTATTTT.

This sequence joins TRBV5-1 and TRBJ1-4, with 9 positions matching TRBD1. The CDR3 sequence is 18 residues long. Germline loops: CDR1 SGHRS, CDR2 YFSETQ. V dropped 10 bases and J dropped 0; count of bases not matched to a gene: 16. The CDR3 coding sequence is TGCGCCGTAACAATCTACAGGGGGCGATTTGCAACTAATGAAAAACTGTTTTTT. Its translation is CAVTIYRGRFATNEKLFF.

The V gene is TRBV2, the J gene TRBJ2-5; no clear D gene. The V gene lost 2 bases and the J gene lost 2 bases, with 12 bases spanning the gap. CDR3 length equals 15 residues. The germline V gene encodes CDR1 SNHLY and CDR2 FYNNEI. Here the CDR3 DNA reads TGTGCCAGCAGTGAAAGGTTCAGGCGGCAAGAGACCCAGTACTTC. Translating it yields CASSERFRRQETQYF.

This chain uses TRBV6-1 with TRBJ2-7; 9 nucleotides match TRBD1. Germline lookup yields CDR1 MNHNS and CDR2 SASEGT. The ends lost 3 bases at V and 3 bases at J; junction bases unmatched: 9. There are 16 residues in the CDR3. The CDR3 bases are TGTGCCAGCAGTGACCCTGGACAGGGGCCTGTCTACGAGCAGTACTTC. Encoded protein: CASSDPGQGPVYEQYF.

The rearrangement joins TRBV19 to TRBJ1-5; D perhaps matches TRBD1 (5 bases). Trimming cost V 6 bases and J 6 bases, with 21 bases left between them. This CDR3 comprises 16 residues. The V gene's germline CDR1 is LNHDA and CDR2 SQIVND (reference sequence). As DNA, the CDR3 is TGTGCCAGTAGCCCTCGAAGCGGGGAAAGGGGTCAGCCCCAGCATTTT. Its translation: CASSPRSGERGQPQHF.

A few counts support this clone. This chain joins TRBV18 and TRBJ2-5; maybe TRBD2 (5 bases). The V and J ends lost 6 bases and 5 bases respectively, with 7 bases between them. The CDR3 totals 11 residues. Germline V CDR1 and CDR2: KGHSH, LQKENI. CDR3 protein: CASSGGETQYF. As DNA, the CDR3 is TGTGCCAGCTCTGGCGGGGAGACCCAGTACTTC.

This clone was counted a few times. This sequence joins TRBV14 and TRBJ1-1, with D possibly TRBD1 on 6 matching bases. Trimming took 3 bases from V and 3 from J, leaving 14 bases between them. This CDR3 spans 15 amino acids. CDR1 and CDR2 from the germline V gene are SGHDN and FVKESK. The CDR3 sequence is CASSQITGRYTEAFF. Here the CDR3 DNA reads TGTGCCAGCAGCCAGATCACAGGGAGGTACACTGAAGCTTTCTTT.

The rearrangement uses TRBV5-8 and TRBJ2-1, with D tentatively TRBD1 or TRBD2 (5 bases each). With 3 bases removed from V and 8 bases from J, the gap between germline ends came to 12 bases. Germline loops: CDR1 SGHTS, CDR2 YDEGEE. The CDR3 spans 13 residues. CDR3 sequence (DNA): TGTGCCAGCAGCTCACAAGAGGGGTATGAGCAGTTCTTC. Its protein product is CASSSQEGYEQFF.

This clone occurred a few times. This chain uses TRBV5-4 with TRBJ1-1, with D uncertain. Germline CDR1 and CDR2: SGHNT and YYREEE (reference sequence). Trimming shortened V by 3 bases and J by 10 bases, and 16 bases separated the two germline ends. CDR3 length equals 13 residues. The CDR3 loop is CASSSPLDRRAFF. The CDR3 DNA reads TGTGCCAGCAGCTCCCCCCTAGATAGACGAGCTTTCTTT. The full variable domain, completed using reference TRBV5-4 and TRBJ1-1, is ETGVTQSPTHLIKTRGQQVTLRCSSQSGHNTVSWYQQALGQGPQFIFQYYREEENGRGNFPPRFSGLQFPNYSSELNVNALELDDSALYLCASSSPLDRRAFFGQGTRLTVV.

The chain joins TRBV29-1 to TRBJ1-2, with unresolved D. Germline V gene lookup returns CDR1 SQVTM and CDR2 ANQGSEA. The CDR3 sequence is 10 residues long. The ends were cut back, 7 bases at V and 8 bases at J, with 11 bases in the middle. DNA of the CDR3: TGCAGCGGTGGGGAGGGCGGCTACACCTTC. Protein product: CSGGEGGYTF.

V is TRBV14 and J is TRBJ1-3, with D possibly TRBD1 on 5 matching bases. This CDR3 spans 16 amino acids. Germline CDR1 is SGHDN and CDR2 is FVKESK. Trimming removed 1 base from V and 2 bases from J, with 12 bases in between. Here the CDR3 DNA reads TGTGCCAGCAGCCAAGTCCGTTGGGGGGCTGGAAACACCATATATTTT. It is translated as CASSQVRWGAGNTIYF. Using reference TRBV14 and TRBJ1-3 for the parts outside the CDR3, the full variable domain is EAGVTQFPSHSVIEKGQTVTLRCDPISGHDNLYWYRRVMGKEIKFLLHFVKESKQDESGMPNNRFLAERTGGTYSTLKVQPAELEDSGVYFCASSQVRWGAGNTIYFGEGSWLTVV.